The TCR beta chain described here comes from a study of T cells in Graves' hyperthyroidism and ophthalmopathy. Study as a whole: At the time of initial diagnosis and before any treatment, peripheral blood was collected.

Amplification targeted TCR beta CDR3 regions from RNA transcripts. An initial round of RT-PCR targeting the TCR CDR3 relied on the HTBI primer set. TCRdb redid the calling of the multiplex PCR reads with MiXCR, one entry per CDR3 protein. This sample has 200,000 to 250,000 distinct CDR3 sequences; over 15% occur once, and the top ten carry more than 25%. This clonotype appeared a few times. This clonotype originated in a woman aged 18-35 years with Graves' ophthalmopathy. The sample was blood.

The CDR3 sequence: CASSDNGGGLSYEQYF. DNA of the CDR3: TGTGCCAGCAGTGATAACGGGGGGGGCCTCTCCTACGAGCAGTACTTC. The chain couples TRBV6-1 to TRBJ2-7; 8 nucleotides align to TRBD2. Germline V lookup: CDR1 MNHNS, CDR2 SASEGT. This CDR3 spans 16 amino acids. The J segment lost 0 bases and the V segment lost 3 bases, leaving 7 bases of the junction unmatched.